Detailed here is one T cell receptor (beta chain). Germline and junction disagree at one end, which may indicate a read error. Libraries were prepared by immunoSEQ multiplex PCR; TCRdb keeps only in-frame clonotypes and omits some of them. The data show fewer than 150,000 clones, 65% to 90% seen once. This specimen comes from a study of blood T cell repertoires in COVID-19. The CDR3 loop spans 15 amino acids. The germline gives CDR1 SSHAT, CDR2 FNYEAQ (reference sequence). The V gene is TRBV7-7, the J gene TRBJ2-1; possibly TRBD2 for D (6 bases). Sequencing was done on a sample of peripheral blood. The receptor was isolated from a middle-aged man with acute or convalescent COVID-19. For the CDR3, the DNA is TGTGCTAGCAGCTCCGGGGCGGGGCCTTACAATGAGCAGTTCTTC. It translates to CASSSGAGPYNEQFF.